This is a list of T cell receptor beta chains from one sample in a study of metastatic and nonmetastatic thyroid tumors. TCRdb re-analyzed the PCR reads through MiXCR. In the table there are around 16,000 clones, roughly a quarter of which are singletons. The specimen was adjacent normal tissue. The receptors here all came from a female donor with papillary thyroid cancer or a benign thyroid nodule (not recorded which). Some clones in this sample may be carry-over from other donors' samples. Each CDR3 is given with its conserved first and last residue. Each record gives: CDR3 protein, V gene, J gene, CDR3 length.

CASRWTVNYGYTF,TRBV5-1,TRBJ1-2,13
CASSENQGVQPQHF,TRBV6-1,TRBJ1-5,14
CAISREGGNQPQHF,TRBV10-3,TRBJ1-5,14
CASSIQGAIPQPQHF,TRBV28,TRBJ1-5,15
CASSLGGNGELFF,TRBV5-1,TRBJ2-2,13
CASTRDRGNYGYTF,TRBV6-1,TRBJ1-2,14
CSARGGDINYGYTF,TRBV20-1,TRBJ1-2,14
CASSLTGTGLDEQFF,TRBV7-6,TRBJ2-1,15
CASSPDGSRGATSNQPQHF,TRBV28,TRBJ1-5,19
CASSVAPSPQETQYF,TRBV9,TRBJ2-5,15
CASREGAPPDTQYF,TRBV27,TRBJ2-3,14
CASSESRTGEYF,TRBV2,TRBJ2-7,12
CASSSLRDPYEQYF,TRBV2,TRBJ2-7,14
CSARDEGFGAFF,TRBV20-1,TRBJ1-1,12
CASSRTSQSSYEQYF,TRBV27,TRBJ2-7,15
CASSSAETRSSYEQYF,TRBV28,TRBJ2-7,16
CASSLIEGQPQHF,TRBV12-3/TRBV12-4,TRBJ1-5,13
CASRLPSGGLEEQFF,TRBV12-3/TRBV12-4,TRBJ2-1,15
CASSSGGESYEQYF,TRBV12-3/TRBV12-4,TRBJ2-7,14
CASSLGGVTEAFF,TRBV11-2,TRBJ1-1,13
CASSLEQNTEAFF,TRBV7-9,TRBJ1-1,13
CASSLFPSAPTHYGYTF,TRBV27,TRBJ1-2,17
CASSLVGCYTF,TRBV5-4,TRBJ1-2,11
CAWRDRTGVSGANVLTF,TRBV30,TRBJ2-6,17
CAWSVALGGDNDFF,TRBV30,TRBJ1-1,14
CASSLWPQGNEWYF,TRBV28,TRBJ2-7,14
CASSLWDRGGYGYTF,TRBV28,TRBJ1-2,15
CASVDRDSGNTIYF,TRBV6-1,TRBJ1-3,14
CATSRSGVGEQYF,TRBV15,TRBJ2-7,13
CASRNSGANVLTF,TRBV6-1,TRBJ2-6,13
CASSPPSGLRGGNYGYTF,TRBV6-6,TRBJ1-2,18
CASSLVGDTNGYTF,TRBV7-2,TRBJ1-2,14
CASRSTGSGNTIYF,TRBV11-3,TRBJ1-3,14
CASSFEGDIQYF,TRBV7-2,TRBJ2-4,12
CASSPPGNYEQYF,TRBV18,TRBJ2-7,13
CASSFEGLASTDTQYF,TRBV6-2/TRBV6-3,TRBJ2-3,16
CASSYSAGGGQPQHF,TRBV28,TRBJ1-5,15
CASSYSAGGGEQFF,TRBV6-5,TRBJ2-1,14
CASSVADGPVDTQYF,TRBV9,TRBJ2-3,15
CASSLERGETQYF,TRBV7-7,TRBJ2-5,13
CASSLLGTVEAFF,TRBV5-1,TRBJ1-1,13
CASSRGTSGTYEQYF,TRBV28,TRBJ2-7,15
CSARIGGSGRNEQFF,TRBV20-1,TRBJ2-1,15
CASSFLRTSPRTDTQYF,TRBV28,TRBJ2-3,17
CASRKQWNTEAFF,TRBV6-2/TRBV6-3,TRBJ1-1,13
CASSPDRGRDNEQFF,TRBV5-4,TRBJ2-1,15
CASGTTSDNEQFF,TRBV11-3,TRBJ2-1,13
CASSYSAVGGGYTF,TRBV6-2/TRBV6-3,TRBJ1-2,14
CASSLDGRSEQYF,TRBV5-1,TRBJ2-7,13
CASSLWGAFAGANVLTF,TRBV7-6,TRBJ2-6,17
CASSLEPQDEQYF,TRBV7-6,TRBJ2-7,13
CASSSRGLAGGYNEQFF,TRBV28,TRBJ2-1,17
CASSPGTTGGYGYTF,TRBV9,TRBJ1-2,15
CASRGTRVMNTEAFF,TRBV2,TRBJ1-1,15
CATRLGYGYTF,TRBV27,TRBJ1-2,11